This T cell receptor beta chain was sequenced in a study of cytomegalovirus exposure and HLA in healthy donors. The study's findings and limits: Rates of TCR association differed by HLA locus in a later analysis, with DRB1 highest and HLA-C lowest.

Germline V gives CDR1 SQVTM, CDR2 ANQGSEA. V lost 7 bases and J 0 bases, leaving 7 bases between the germline ends. The length of the CDR3 is 12 residues. PCR primers comprised 60 Vbeta and 13 Jbeta primers. The table came from immunoSEQ multiplex PCR; TCRdb's copy has only in-frame clones and leaves some out. Reported are more than 60,000 clones; the ten largest clones contain approximately 16%. Remarks on this clone: The antigen is unknown.

The rearrangement uses TRBV29-1 and TRBJ1-3; possibly TRBD1 for D (5 bases). Sequencing used PBMCs. The clonotype originates from a boy aged 5-17 years in good health and CMV-seronegative. CDR3 nucleotides: TGCAGCGGGGGGGACTCTGGAAACACCATATATTTT. This translates into CSGGDSGNTIYF.